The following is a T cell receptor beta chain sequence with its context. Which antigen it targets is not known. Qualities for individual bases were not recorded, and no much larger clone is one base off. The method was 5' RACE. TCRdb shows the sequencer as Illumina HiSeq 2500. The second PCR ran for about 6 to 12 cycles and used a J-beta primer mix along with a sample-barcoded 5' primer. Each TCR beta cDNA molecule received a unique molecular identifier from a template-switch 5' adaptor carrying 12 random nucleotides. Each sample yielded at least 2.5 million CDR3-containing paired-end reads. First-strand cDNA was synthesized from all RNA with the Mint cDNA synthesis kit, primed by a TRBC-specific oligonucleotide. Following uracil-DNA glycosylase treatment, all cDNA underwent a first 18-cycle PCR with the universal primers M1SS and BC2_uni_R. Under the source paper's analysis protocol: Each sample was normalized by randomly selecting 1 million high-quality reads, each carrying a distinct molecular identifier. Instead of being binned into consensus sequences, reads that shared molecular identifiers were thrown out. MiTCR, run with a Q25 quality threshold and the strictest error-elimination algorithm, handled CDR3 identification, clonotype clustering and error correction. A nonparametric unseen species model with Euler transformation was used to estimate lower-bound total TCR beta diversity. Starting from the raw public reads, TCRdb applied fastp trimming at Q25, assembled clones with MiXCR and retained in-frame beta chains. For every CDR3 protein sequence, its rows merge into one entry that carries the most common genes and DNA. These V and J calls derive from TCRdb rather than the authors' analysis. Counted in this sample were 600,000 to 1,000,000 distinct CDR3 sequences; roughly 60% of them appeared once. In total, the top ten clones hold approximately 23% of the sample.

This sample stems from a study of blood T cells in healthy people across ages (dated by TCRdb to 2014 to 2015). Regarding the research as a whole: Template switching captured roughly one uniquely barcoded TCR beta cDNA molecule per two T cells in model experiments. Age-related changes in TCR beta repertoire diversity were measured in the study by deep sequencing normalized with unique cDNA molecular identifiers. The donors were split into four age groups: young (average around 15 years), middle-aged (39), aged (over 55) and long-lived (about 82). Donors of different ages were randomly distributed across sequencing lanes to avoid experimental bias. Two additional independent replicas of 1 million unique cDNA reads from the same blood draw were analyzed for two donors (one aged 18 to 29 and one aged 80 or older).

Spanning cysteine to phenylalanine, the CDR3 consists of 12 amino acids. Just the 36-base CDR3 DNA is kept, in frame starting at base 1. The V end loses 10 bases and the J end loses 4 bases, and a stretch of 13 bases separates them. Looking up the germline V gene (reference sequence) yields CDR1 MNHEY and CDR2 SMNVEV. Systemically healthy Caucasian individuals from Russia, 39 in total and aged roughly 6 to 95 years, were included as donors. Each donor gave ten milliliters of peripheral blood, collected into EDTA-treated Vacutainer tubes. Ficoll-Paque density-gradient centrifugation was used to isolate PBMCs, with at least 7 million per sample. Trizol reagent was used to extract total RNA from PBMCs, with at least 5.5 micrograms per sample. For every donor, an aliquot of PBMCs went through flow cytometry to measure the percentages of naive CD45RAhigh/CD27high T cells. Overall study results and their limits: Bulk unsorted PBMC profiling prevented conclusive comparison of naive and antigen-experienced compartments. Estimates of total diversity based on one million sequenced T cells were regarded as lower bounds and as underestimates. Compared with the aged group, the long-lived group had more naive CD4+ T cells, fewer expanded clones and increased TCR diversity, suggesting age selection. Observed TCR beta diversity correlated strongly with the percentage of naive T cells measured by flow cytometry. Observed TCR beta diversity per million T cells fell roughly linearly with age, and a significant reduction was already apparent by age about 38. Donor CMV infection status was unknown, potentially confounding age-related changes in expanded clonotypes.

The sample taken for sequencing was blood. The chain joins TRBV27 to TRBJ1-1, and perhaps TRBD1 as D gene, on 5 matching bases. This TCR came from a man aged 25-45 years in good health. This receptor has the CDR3 CATKEQGTEAFF. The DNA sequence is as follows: TGTGCCACCAAGGAGCAGGGCACTGAAGCTTTCTTT.